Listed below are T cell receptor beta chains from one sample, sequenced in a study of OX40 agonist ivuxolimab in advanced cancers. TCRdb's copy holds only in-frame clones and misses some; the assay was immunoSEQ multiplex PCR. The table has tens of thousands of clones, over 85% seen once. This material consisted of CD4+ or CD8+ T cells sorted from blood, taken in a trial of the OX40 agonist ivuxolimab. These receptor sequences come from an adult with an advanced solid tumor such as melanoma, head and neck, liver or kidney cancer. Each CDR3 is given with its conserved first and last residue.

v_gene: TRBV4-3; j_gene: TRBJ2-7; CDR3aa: CARGPDRGRYEQYF
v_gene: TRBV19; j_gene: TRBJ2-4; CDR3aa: CASSIIGSDIQYF
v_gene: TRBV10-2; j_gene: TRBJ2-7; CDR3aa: CASSESAWGGSEQYF
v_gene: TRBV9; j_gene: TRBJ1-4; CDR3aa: CASSQTGGETNEKLFF
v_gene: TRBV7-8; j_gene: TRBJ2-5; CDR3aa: CASSFTSSGRSETQYF
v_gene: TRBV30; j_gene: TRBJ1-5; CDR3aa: CAWGEGVRQPQHF
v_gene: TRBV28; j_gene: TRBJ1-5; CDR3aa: CASSRTGGAGQPQHF
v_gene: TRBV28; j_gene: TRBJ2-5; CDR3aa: CASSTPFETQYF
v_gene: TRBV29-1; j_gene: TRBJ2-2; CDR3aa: CSVTGPENTGELFF
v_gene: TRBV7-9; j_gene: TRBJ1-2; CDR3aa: CASSGQGYGYTF
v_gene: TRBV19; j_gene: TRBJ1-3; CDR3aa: CASSSATGNGNTIYF
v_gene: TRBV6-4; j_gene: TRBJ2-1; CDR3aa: CASSAQRGQYNEQFF
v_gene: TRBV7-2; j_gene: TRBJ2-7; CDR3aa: CASSFGLAGIYEQYF
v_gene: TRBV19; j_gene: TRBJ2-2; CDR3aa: CASSVTRTGELFF
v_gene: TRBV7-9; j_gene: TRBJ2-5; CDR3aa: CASSSLGVRQETQYF
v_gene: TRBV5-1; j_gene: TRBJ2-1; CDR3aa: CASSREPYNEQFF
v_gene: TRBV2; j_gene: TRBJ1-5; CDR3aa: CASSLRWQIDQPQHF
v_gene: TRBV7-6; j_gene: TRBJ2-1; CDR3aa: CASSLAGTSNEQFF
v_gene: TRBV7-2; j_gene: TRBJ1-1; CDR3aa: CASSLAGTGWNTEAFF
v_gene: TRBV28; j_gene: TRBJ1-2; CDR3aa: CASRTGLAYGYTF
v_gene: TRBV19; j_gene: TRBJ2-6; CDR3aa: CASSDTGANVLTF
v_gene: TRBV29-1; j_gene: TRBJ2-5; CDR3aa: CSGIRDRVEAQYF
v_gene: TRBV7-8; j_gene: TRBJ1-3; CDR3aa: CASSSFPGTIGGNTIYF
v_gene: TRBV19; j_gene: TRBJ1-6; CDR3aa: CASSNTGTGDSPLHF
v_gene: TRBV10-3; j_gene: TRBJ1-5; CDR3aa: CAISEDRLNQPQHF
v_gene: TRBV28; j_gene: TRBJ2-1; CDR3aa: CASSPPGQDYNEQFF
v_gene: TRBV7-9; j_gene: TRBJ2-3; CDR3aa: CASSSTSGNKYTDTQYF
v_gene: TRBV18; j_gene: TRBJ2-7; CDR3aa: CASSPGTSSYEQYF
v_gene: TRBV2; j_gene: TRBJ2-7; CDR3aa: CASTDRSTSYEQYF
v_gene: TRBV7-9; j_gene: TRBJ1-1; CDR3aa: CASSSSPIAGTEAFF
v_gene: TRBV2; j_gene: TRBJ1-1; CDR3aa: CASQYVREREAFF
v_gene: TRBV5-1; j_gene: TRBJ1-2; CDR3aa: CASSPSGGNYGYTF
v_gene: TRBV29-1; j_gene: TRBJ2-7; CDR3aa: CSAKGQGGYEQYF
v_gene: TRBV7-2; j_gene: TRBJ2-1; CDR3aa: CASSLAPGGFYEQFF
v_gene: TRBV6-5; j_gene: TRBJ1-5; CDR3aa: CASTSYPTRQPQHF
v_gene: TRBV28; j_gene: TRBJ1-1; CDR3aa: CASSLFSAGATEAFF